This TCR beta chain was identified during a study of T cell responses to AZD1222 COVID-19 vaccine. Study in general: Samples with a second dose at about 4 or about 12 weeks were pooled together. Study observations and caveats: In a largely white British group with more females than males, clonal diversity was possibly underestimated. An increase in Spike-specific TCR breadth and depth was observed after two AZD1222 doses.

Profiled with immunoSEQ multiplex PCR; TCRdb holds only in-frame clones, not every one. The table records roughly 150,000 clones, 80% to 95% of them present only once. For this clone: Its specificity is not known.

This CDR3 contains 15 residues. The V gene lost 3 bases and the J gene lost 4 bases, with 12 bases spanning the gap. The germline gives CDR1 LGHNA, CDR2 YNFKEQ. The V gene is TRBV4-2, the J gene TRBJ1-4; no clear D. This TCR came from an adult in good health. This specimen consisted of peripheral blood, obtained on day 0 of AZD1222 vaccination. The CDR3 sequence: CASSQVGLNNEKLFF. CDR3 bases: TGTGCCAGCAGCCAGGTCGGACTAAATAATGAAAAACTGTTTTTT.